The 5 T cell receptor beta chains below all came from one sample that was sequenced in a study of blood T cell repertoires in COVID-19. Some clones are missing from TCRdb's copy, which holds only in-frame ones; the method was immunoSEQ multiplex PCR. This sample has 25,000 or so clones; about nine tenths occur once, and the top ten carry more than 10%. What was sequenced was peripheral blood. These receptors all stem from an elderly woman with active or convalescent COVID-19.

This clone was found once. The J gene is TRBJ1-1, the V gene TRBV20-1; 7 nucleotides agree with TRBD1. Germline V gene data show CDR1 as DFQATT and CDR2 as SNEGSKA (reference sequence). V lost 3 bases to trimming and J lost 1 base; unmatched junction nucleotides: 5. The CDR3 is 14 residues long. The CDR3 nucleotides are TGCAGTGCTAGTCCCGGGGACAGGAACACTGAAGCTTTCTTT. It encodes CSASPGDRNTEAFF.

This chain connects TRBV15 to TRBJ2-7; D remains ambiguous. CDR1 is LNHNV and CDR2 is YYDKDF in the germline V gene (reference sequence). CDR3 length equals 13 residues. Trimming shortened V by 1 base and J by 4 bases, and 8 bases separated the two germline ends. CDR3 in amino acids: CATSRGLAYEQYF. The CDR3 nucleotides are TGTGCCACCAGCAGAGGTCTGGCTTACGAGCAGTACTTC.

V usage is TRBV6-2 or TRBV6-3 and J usage is TRBJ1-2; D uncertain. The CDR3 covers 14 residues. Germline V gene lookup returns CDR1 MNHEY and CDR2 SVGEGT. V dropped 2 bases and J dropped 7 bases, with 14 bases sitting between them. CDR3 loop: CASSYPTRNRGYTF. CDR3 sequence (DNA): TGTGCCAGCAGTTACCCTACGCGGAATCGTGGCTACACCTTC.

The genes are TRBV9 and TRBJ2-1; 10 bases line up with TRBD2. This CDR3 is built from 14 residues. Per the germline V gene, CDR1 is SGDLS and CDR2 is YYNGEE. V lost 4 bases, J lost 15 bases, and 13 bases stayed unmatched. CDR3 nucleotide sequence: TGTGCCAGCAGCCCCGGGACTAGCGACAAAAACCCGTTCTTC. Translating it yields CASSPGTSDKNPFF.

DNA of the CDR3: TGTGCCTGGAAGACAGGGCCCTACGAGCAGTACTTC. This gives the protein CAWKTGPYEQYF. This rearrangement joins TRBV30 to TRBJ2-7, with 7 bases identical to TRBD1. Trimming took 4 bases from V and 2 from J; bases not matched to a gene: 2. This CDR3 contains 12 residues. Germline-derived CDR1 and CDR2 are GTSNPN and SVGIG (reference sequence). Full variable domain (outside the CDR3, taken from reference TRBV30 and TRBJ2-7): SQTIHQWPATLVQPVGSPLSLECTVEGTSNPNLYWYRQAAGRGLQLLFYSVGIGQISSEVPQNLSASRPQDRQFILSSKKLLLSDSGFYLCAWKTGPYEQYFGPGTRLTVT.